These T cell receptor beta chains were read from a single sample in a study of liver allograft versus peripheral blood T cells. TCRdb re-derived calls from the reads in MiXCR, one entry per CDR3 protein. The repertoire holds a few thousand distinct CDR3 sequences, 19% seen once, with under 40% in the top ten. The receptors originated from a human patient who had a liver transplant. The graft donor may account for some of the T cells. The CDR3 runs from the conserved cysteine through the conserved F or W. Each record gives: V gene, CDR3 protein.

V gene: TRBV6-6; CDR3 protein: CASSYSGTGGLEQYF
V gene: TRBV12-3/TRBV12-4; CDR3 protein: CASIGLGGTEAFF
V gene: TRBV27; CDR3 protein: CASSLIAGAGPGYTF
V gene: TRBV13; CDR3 protein: CASSSQPRLSRETQYF
V gene: TRBV6-5; CDR3 protein: CASSPQGGNDGYTF
V gene: TRBV19; CDR3 protein: CASSIRIGDLGDEQFF
V gene: TRBV9; CDR3 protein: CASSARVHGGRGYTF
V gene: TRBV19; CDR3 protein: CASSIGQVYGYTF
V gene: TRBV6-1; CDR3 protein: CASSEEEGQGGDEQFF
V gene: TRBV19; CDR3 protein: CASRKSRDSNYGYTF
V gene: TRBV6-6; CDR3 protein: CASSYNGASETNNEQFF
V gene: TRBV7-9; CDR3 protein: CASSLVIYEQYF
V gene: TRBV9; CDR3 protein: CASSVGGRTEAFF
V gene: TRBV2; CDR3 protein: CASLRGGGPNEQFF
V gene: TRBV20-1; CDR3 protein: CSAKTTATSRNTIYF
V gene: TRBV13; CDR3 protein: CASSSRGYYEQYF
V gene: TRBV9; CDR3 protein: CASSARPGQDHYEQYF
V gene: TRBV30; CDR3 protein: CAWSHGPSGAQFF
V gene: TRBV10-2; CDR3 protein: CASSESRVNTEAFF
V gene: TRBV15; CDR3 protein: CATSREGNGYGYTF
V gene: TRBV12-3/TRBV12-4; CDR3 protein: CASSLGSPYEQYF
V gene: TRBV13; CDR3 protein: CASSFRTGGSYEQYF